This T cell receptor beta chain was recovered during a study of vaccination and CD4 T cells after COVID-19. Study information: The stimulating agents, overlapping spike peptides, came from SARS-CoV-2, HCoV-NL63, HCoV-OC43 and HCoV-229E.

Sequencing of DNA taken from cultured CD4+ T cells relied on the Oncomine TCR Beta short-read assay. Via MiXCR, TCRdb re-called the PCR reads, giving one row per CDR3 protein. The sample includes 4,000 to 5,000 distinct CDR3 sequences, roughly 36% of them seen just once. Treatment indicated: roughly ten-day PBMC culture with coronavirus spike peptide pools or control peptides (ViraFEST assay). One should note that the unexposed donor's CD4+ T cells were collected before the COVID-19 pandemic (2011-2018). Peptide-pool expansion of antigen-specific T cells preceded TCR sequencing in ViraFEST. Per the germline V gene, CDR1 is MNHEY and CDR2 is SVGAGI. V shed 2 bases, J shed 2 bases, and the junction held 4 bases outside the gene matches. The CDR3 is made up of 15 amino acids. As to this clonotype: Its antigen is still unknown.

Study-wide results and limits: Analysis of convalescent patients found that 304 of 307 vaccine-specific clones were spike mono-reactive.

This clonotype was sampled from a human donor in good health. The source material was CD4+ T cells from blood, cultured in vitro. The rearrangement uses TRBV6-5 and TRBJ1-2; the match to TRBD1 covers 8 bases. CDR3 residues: CASSYGGQENYGYTF. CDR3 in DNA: TGTGCCAGCAGTTACGGGGGACAGGAGAACTATGGCTACACCTTC.